The text below deals with one T cell receptor beta chain. This specimen comes from a study of blood T cell repertoires in COVID-19. Study context: The United States, Italy and Spain were the sources of the acute and convalescent COVID-19 samples.

The method was immunoSEQ multiplex PCR; TCRdb's version includes in-frame clones alone and lacks a portion of them. In the table there are some 300,000 clones, approximately 88% of which are singletons. The CDR3 has 13 residues. Germline CDR1 and CDR2: SNHLY and FYNNEI. The V gene end was trimmed by 7 bases and the J gene end by 4 bases; junction bases not matched to a gene: 5. This clonotype was obtained from a woman aged 25 to 39 who had recovered from COVID-19. The sequenced sample was peripheral blood. The rearrangement uses TRBV2 and TRBJ2-5; 8 bases line up with TRBD1. The CDR3 bases are TGTGCCAGCACCGGACAGGGCGGAGAGACCCAGTACTTC. Translation: CASTGQGGETQYF.